A single sample is the source of the 30 T cell receptor beta chains below, sequenced in a study of blood T cell repertoires in COVID-19. The data were produced by immunoSEQ multiplex PCR, yet TCRdb's version contains in-frame clones alone and is incomplete. The table includes 250,000 to 400,000 clones, approximately 89% detected once. Sequencing was carried out using peripheral blood. These receptors all come from a woman in her 30s with COVID-19, enrolled during active disease.

This clone was recorded once. This rearrangement joins TRBV29-1 to TRBJ1-2, with TRBD1 matching 10 bases. This CDR3 spans 13 amino acids. Germline CDR1 is SQVTM and CDR2 is ANQGSEA. V shed 6 bases and J 3 bases; nucleotides not matched to a gene: 4. The CDR3 DNA reads as TGCAGCGTAGAGGGGACAGGGGACTATGGCTACACCTTC. Translated, it gives CSVEGTGDYGYTF.

V and J are TRBV19 and TRBJ2-7; D gene uncertain. The CDR3 extends over 13 amino acids. CDR1 and CDR2 from the germline V gene are LNHDA and SQIVND (reference sequence). The V gene lost 7 bases and the J gene lost 9 bases, with 19 bases spanning the gap. CDR3 nucleotide sequence: TGTGCCAGTACCGCCGGAACCTCAACGGGGCAGTACGTC. Its protein is CASTAGTSTGQYV.

The chain joins TRBV5-1 to TRBJ2-3; 8 nucleotides line up with TRBD2. Germline CDR1 is SGHRS and CDR2 is YFSETQ. The CDR3 is made up of 16 amino acids. V lost 0 bases to trimming and J lost 4 bases; unmatched junction nucleotides: 7. CDR3 sequence reads: CASSLAPGLDSDTQYF. CDR3 DNA sequence: TGCGCCAGCAGCTTGGCTCCGGGACTAGATTCAGATACGCAGTATTTT.

The rearrangement joins TRBV11-3 to TRBJ2-1; D not certain. The CDR3 is made up of 12 amino acids. V was clipped by 6 bases and J by 3 bases, with 6 bases between them. Germline values: CDR1 SGHNT, CDR2 YENEEA. Here the CDR3 DNA reads TGTGCCAGCAGTAGTCGCTACAATGAGCAGTTCTTC. Encoded protein: CASSSRYNEQFF.

As DNA, the CDR3 is TGTGCCACCAGCACACGACAGGGTGGCACCGGGGAGCTGTTTTTT. It encodes CATSTRQGGTGELFF. V is TRBV15 and J is TRBJ2-2; 7 nucleotides match TRBD1. CDR3 length equals 15 residues. The germline V gene has CDR1 LNHNV and CDR2 YYDKDF (reference sequence). V shed 4 bases, J shed 4 bases, and the junction held 6 bases outside the gene matches. The whole variable domain, filled in from reference TRBV15 and TRBJ2-2, reads DAMVIQNPRYQVTQFGKPVTLSCSQTLNHNVMYWYQQKSSQAPKLLFHYYDKDFNNEADTPDNFQSRRPNTSFCFLDIRSPGLGDTAMYLCATSTRQGGTGELFFGEGSRLTVL.

The J gene is TRBJ2-5, the V gene TRBV5-6; D perhaps matches TRBD2 (5 bases). The CDR3 has 14 residues. Germline V lookup: CDR1 SGHDT, CDR2 YYEEEE. Trimming removed 0 bases from V and 5 bases from J, with 11 bases in between. For the CDR3, the DNA is TGTGCCAGCAGCTTGGGAAGGGAGATGGAGACCCAGTACTTC. Protein: CASSLGREMETQYF.

The rearrangement joins TRBV29-1 to TRBJ2-1, with D perhaps matching TRBD1 or TRBD2 (6 bases each). V lost 7 bases and J 5 bases, leaving 15 bases between the germline ends. The germline V gene encodes CDR1 SQVTM and CDR2 ANQGSEA. The length of the CDR3 is 13 residues. As DNA, the CDR3 is TGCAGCGGGGGGGCCAGGGCGAACAATGAGCAGTTCTTC. Translating gives CSGGARANNEQFF.

V is TRBV5-8 and J is TRBJ1-1; D is uncertain. Germline assignment: CDR1 SGHTS and CDR2 YDEGEE. V dropped 6 bases and J dropped 5 bases, with 14 bases sitting between them. The CDR3 runs 13 residues. The DNA for the CDR3 is TGTGCCAGCACCTTTCCGGGGAGTACTGAAGCTTTCTTT. This gives the protein CASTFPGSTEAFF.

In the case of this clone: Other DNA sequences in this specimen translate into the identical CDR3. The CDR3 sequence is CASRRDRNSNQPQHF. CDR3 coding DNA: TGTGCCAGCCGAAGGGACAGAAATAGCAATCAGCCCCAGCATTTT. The gene calls are TRBV6-5 and TRBJ1-5, with TRBD1 matching 7 bases. This CDR3 region has 15 residues. Germline V gene data show CDR1 as MNHEY and CDR2 as SVGAGI. J was trimmed by 0 bases and V by 8 bases; bases with no gene match: 7.

This sequence joins TRBV5-4 and TRBJ2-2; D is perhaps TRBD1 (6 bases). V lost 9 bases and J 3 bases, leaving 15 bases between the germline ends. The CDR3 runs 14 residues. From germline, CDR1 is SGHNT and CDR2 YYREEE (reference sequence). The CDR3 here is CATSLGQHTGELFF. CDR3 sequence (DNA): TGTGCCACGAGTCTCGGACAGCACACCGGGGAGCTGTTTTTT.

This clone was seen just once. The genes are TRBV9 and TRBJ2-1, with TRBD2 matching 8 bases. This CDR3 region has 18 residues. Germline V gives CDR1 SGDLS, CDR2 YYNGEE. J was trimmed by 2 bases and V by 0 bases; bases with no gene match: 10. This CDR3 is CASSVASGGGGAYNEQFF. The DNA of the CDR3 is TGTGCCAGCAGCGTAGCTTCGGGAGGGGGTGGAGCCTACAATGAGCAGTTCTTC.

The table lists this clone with a few counts. One end of the junction fails to match germline, which may point to a read error. The sample has other DNA sequences that encode this CDR3 too. This CDR3 reads CASSTQGAEAFF. CDR3 nucleotides: TGTGCCAGCAGCACTCAGGGGGCTGAGGCTTTCTTT. The rearrangement links TRBV7-9 to TRBJ1-1; 8 positions agree with TRBD1. Germline CDR1 is SEHNR and CDR2 is FQNEAQ (reference sequence). The CDR3 extends over 12 amino acids.

This clone was recorded only once. The chain recombines TRBV4-1 with TRBJ1-1; 7 positions match TRBD1. The germline V gene has CDR1 MGHRA and CDR2 YSYEKL. With V trimmed by 1 base and J by 5 bases, 4 bases remained unmatched. This CDR3 is 14 amino acids long. For the CDR3, the DNA is TGCGCCAGCAGCCAAGGACAGGGCGGTACTGAAGCTTTCTTT. Translation: CASSQGQGGTEAFF.

The chain couples TRBV16 to TRBJ1-2; D uncertain. V was pared by 4 bases and J by 0 bases, with 9 bases between. Per germline, CDR1 KGHSY and CDR2 FQNENV. The CDR3 contains 14 residues. CDR3 protein: CASSPYAANYGYTF. The CDR3 DNA reads TGTGCCAGCAGCCCATATGCAGCTAACTATGGCTACACCTTC.

The chain is built from TRBV5-8 and TRBJ1-1; D possibly corresponds to TRBD1 (5 bases). The CDR3 runs 14 residues. Germline CDR1 and CDR2: SGHTS and YDEGEE. Trimming took 4 bases from V and 6 from J, leaving 16 bases between them. The CDR3 DNA follows: TGTGCCAGCAGCGGGGGGGTGTTGGACTCTGAAGCTTTCTTT. Its protein is CASSGGVLDSEAFF.

V gene TRBV28 combines with J gene TRBJ2-4; TRBD1 might be the D (7 bases). The CDR3 spans 14 residues. Deletions cut 5 bases from V and 7 bases from J, with 15 bases between. Germline CDR1 reads MDHEN; CDR2 reads SYDVKM. Here the CDR3 DNA reads TGTGCCAGCAGTCCCCAGGGGGGTTCGAACATTCAGTACTTC. It translates to CASSPQGGSNIQYF.

The V and J genes are TRBV29-1 and TRBJ1-2; a weak D match, TRBD1 (6 bases). The germline CDR1 and CDR2 sequences are SQVTM and ANQGSEA. V lost 7 bases, J lost 8 bases, and 17 bases lay in between. The length of the CDR3 is 12 residues. The DNA for the CDR3 is TGCAGCGCACGGACAGTACGCTACGGCTACACCTTC. This gives the protein CSARTVRYGYTF.

This clone was recorded once. The rearrangement joins TRBV7-8 to TRBJ2-7; TRBD2 is a possible D gene (6 bases). The CDR3 runs to 15 residues. Trimming pared 5 bases from V and 0 bases from J, leaving 14 bases between. Germline V gene sequence: CDR1 SGHVS, CDR2 FQNEAQ. The CDR3 here is CASSEGLLSSYEQYF. The CDR3, as DNA: TGTGCCAGCAGCGAGGGACTGCTGAGCTCCTACGAGCAGTACTTC.

The rearrangement links TRBV11-2 to TRBJ1-1; D unresolved. The V gene's germline CDR1 is SGHAT and CDR2 FQNNGV. CDR3 length equals 13 residues. V was clipped by 5 bases and J by 6 bases, with 13 bases between them. In DNA form, the CDR3 reads TGTGCCAGCAGCCTTACCCGGGTAGCTGAAGCTTTCTTT. Encoded protein: CASSLTRVAEAFF.

Of note for this clone: The same CDR3 is also encoded by other DNA sequences in this sample. V is TRBV5-4 and J is TRBJ2-5; TRBD1 agrees at 10 bases. CDR3 size: 14 residues. V shed 4 bases and J 3 bases; nucleotides not matched to a gene: 3. Looked up from germline, CDR1 is SGHNT and CDR2 is YYREEE (reference sequence). CDR3 DNA: TGTGCCAGCAGCCCAGGGACAGGGGAAGAGACCCAGTACTTC. It codes for CASSPGTGEETQYF.

In its sample, this clone was seen once. The chain employs TRBV6-1 and TRBJ2-6, with D possibly TRBD2 on 6 matching bases. This CDR3 contains 15 residues. From germline, CDR1 is MNHNS and CDR2 SASEGT. V shed 1 base and J shed 3 bases, with 7 bases lying between them. The CDR3 region is CASSEGRVGANVLTF. The CDR3 DNA is TGTGCCAGCAGTGAAGGGAGGGTTGGGGCCAACGTCCTGACTTTC.

This clone was recorded a few times. The V call is TRBV27, the J call TRBJ1-1; TRBD1 matches at 8 bases. Germline V CDR1 and CDR2: MNHEY, SMNVEV (reference sequence). The CDR3 runs 15 residues. Trimming cost V 3 bases and J 1 base; bases outside gene matches: 4. Written as DNA, the CDR3 is TGTGCCAGCAGTTTTGGGACAGGACCGAACACTGAAGCTTTCTTT. It specifies CASSFGTGPNTEAFF.

A single count supports this clone. This sample also contains other DNA sequences that code for the same CDR3. The genes are TRBV2 and TRBJ1-5; TRBD1 might be the D (6 bases). CDR1 is SNHLY, CDR2 FYNNEI, per germline. Deletions cut 2 bases from V and 0 bases from J, with 8 bases between. The CDR3 loop spans 15 amino acids. As DNA, the CDR3 is TGTGCCAGCAGTGAACAGGGGTATAGCAATCAGCCCCAGCATTTT. Translating gives CASSEQGYSNQPQHF. The complete variable domain, with remaining parts taken from reference TRBV2 and TRBJ1-5, reads EPEVTQTPSHQVTQMGQEVILRCVPISNHLYFYWYRQILGQKVEFLVSFYNNEISEKSEIFDDQFSVERPDGSNFTLKIRSTKLEDSAMYFCASSEQGYSNQPQHFGDGTRLSIL.

Only one count was recorded for this clone. This sequence joins TRBV2 and TRBJ1-2, with 9 bases fitting TRBD1. Germline-derived CDR1 and CDR2 are SNHLY and FYNNEI. The CDR3 covers 11 residues. The J segment lost 8 bases and the V segment lost 11 bases, leaving 6 bases of the junction unmatched. The CDR3 spells CAGDRDGGYTF. The CDR3, as DNA: TGTGCCGGGGACAGGGATGGCGGCTACACCTTC.

The rearrangement joins TRBV9 to TRBJ1-4, with a weak D call TRBD1 (5 bases). The CDR3 covers 17 residues. Trimming stripped 3 bases from V and 8 bases from J, with 23 bases between. The V gene's germline CDR1 is SGDLS and CDR2 YYNGEE. CDR3 region: CASSASGGIQGQEKLFF. The CDR3 DNA follows: TGTGCCAGCAGCGCGTCGGGTGGGATCCAGGGTCAAGAAAAACTGTTTTTT.

The gene calls are TRBV5-1 and TRBJ1-1; D is undetermined. The V and J ends lost 5 bases and 8 bases respectively, with 16 bases between them. The CDR3 runs 13 residues. Germline V gene sequence: CDR1 SGHRS, CDR2 YFSETQ. CDR3 sequence: CASRSGPGLEAFF. CDR3 DNA sequence: TGCGCCAGCAGGAGTGGCCCGGGTCTCGAAGCTTTCTTT.

The chain has TRBV7-2 and TRBJ1-3; no clear D gene. Germline CDR1 SGHTA, CDR2 FQGNSA. V was pared by 5 bases and J by 0 bases, with 8 bases between. This CDR3 spans 14 amino acids. The CDR3 DNA reads TGTGCCAGCAGCCCCCAGTACTCTGGAAACACCATATATTTT. Its protein is CASSPQYSGNTIYF.

Regarding this clone: In the same sample, other DNA sequences code for this CDR3. The chain employs TRBV5-1 and TRBJ2-2, with 11 bases lining up with TRBD1. V lost 8 bases, J lost 5 bases, and 11 bases stayed unmatched. Germline CDR1 reads SGHRS; CDR2 reads YFSETQ. This CDR3 comprises 16 residues. CDR3 sequence reads: CASSTGQGAGTGELFF. The CDR3 DNA reads TGCGCCAGTAGCACCGGACAGGGGGCAGGGACCGGGGAGCTGTTTTTT.

This chain joins TRBV19 and TRBJ1-1, with D perhaps TRBD1 (6 bases). CDR1 and CDR2 (germline): LNHDA, SQIVND (reference sequence). V lost 3 bases and J lost 4, with 12 bases in between. The CDR3 covers 14 residues. CDR3 in amino acids: CASSIPGVSTEAFF. For the CDR3, the DNA is TGTGCCAGTAGTATCCCAGGGGTTAGCACTGAAGCTTTCTTT.

V is TRBV25-1 and J is TRBJ1-2; 7 bases match TRBD1. Trimming at V came to 5 bases and at J to 4 bases, leaving 4 bases not matched to a gene. Germline values: CDR1 MGHDK, CDR2 SYGVNS. This CDR3 has 13 residues. CDR3 amino acids: CASSTGTAYGYTF. The CDR3 nucleotides read TGTGCCAGCAGTACGGGGACAGCCTATGGCTACACCTTC.